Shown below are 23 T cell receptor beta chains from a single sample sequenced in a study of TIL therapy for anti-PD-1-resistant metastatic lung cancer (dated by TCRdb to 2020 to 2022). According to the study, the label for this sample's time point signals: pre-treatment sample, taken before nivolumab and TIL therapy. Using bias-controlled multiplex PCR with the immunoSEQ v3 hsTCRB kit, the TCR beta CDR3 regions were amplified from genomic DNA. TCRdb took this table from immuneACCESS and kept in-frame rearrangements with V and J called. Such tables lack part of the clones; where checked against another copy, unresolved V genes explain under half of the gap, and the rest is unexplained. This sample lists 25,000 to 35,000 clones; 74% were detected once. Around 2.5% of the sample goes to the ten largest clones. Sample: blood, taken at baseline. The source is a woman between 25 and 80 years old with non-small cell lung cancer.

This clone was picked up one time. The DNA of the CDR3 is TGTGCCAGCAGCTTAGGCGGTCAGGGGAGAGAGACCCAGTACTTC. Protein: CASSLGGQGRETQYF. The rearrangement joins TRBV11-2 to TRBJ2-5, with a weak D call TRBD1 (6 bases). CDR1 and CDR2 from the germline V gene are SGHAT and FQNNGV. The CDR3 spans 15 residues. Trimming stripped 1 base from V and 4 bases from J, with 13 bases between.

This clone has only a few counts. The CDR3, as DNA: TGCGCCAGCCGAGCCCGCAGGGGTACAGGAAACACCATATATTTT. This encodes CASRARRGTGNTIYF. The chain combines TRBV4-1 with TRBJ1-3; a weak D match, TRBD1 (6 bases). In germline, CDR1 is MGHRA, CDR2 YSYEKL. The V end was cut by 8 bases, the J end by 4 bases, with 18 bases between. The CDR3 length is 15 residues.

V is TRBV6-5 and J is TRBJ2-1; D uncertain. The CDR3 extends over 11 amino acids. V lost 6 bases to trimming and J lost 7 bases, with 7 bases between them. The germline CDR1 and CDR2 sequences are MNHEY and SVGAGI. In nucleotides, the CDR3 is TGTGCCAGCAGACAACGGAATGAGCAGTTCTTC. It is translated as CASRQRNEQFF.

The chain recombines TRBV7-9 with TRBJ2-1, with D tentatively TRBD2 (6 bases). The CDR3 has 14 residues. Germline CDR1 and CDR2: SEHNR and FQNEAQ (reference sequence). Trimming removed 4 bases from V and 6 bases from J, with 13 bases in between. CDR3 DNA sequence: TGTGCCAGCAGCTCGCCAATGGGGGGCAATGAGCAGTTCTTC. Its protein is CASSSPMGGNEQFF.

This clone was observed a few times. The CDR3: CASSSLGSGSYNEQFF. The CDR3 DNA is TGCGCCAGCAGCTCCCTCGGCAGCGGGAGCTACAATGAGCAGTTCTTC. The rearrangement joins TRBV5-1 to TRBJ2-1, with TRBD2 matching 8 bases. Germline CDR1 is SGHRS and CDR2 is YFSETQ. CDR3 length: 16 residues. V trimming: 3 bases; J trimming: 3 bases; junction bases outside the gene matches: 8.

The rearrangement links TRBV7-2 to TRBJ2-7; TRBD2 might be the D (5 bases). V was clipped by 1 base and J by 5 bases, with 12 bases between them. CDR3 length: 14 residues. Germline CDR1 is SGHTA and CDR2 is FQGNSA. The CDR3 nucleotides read TGTGCCAGCAGCTTAGAGGGTGGACTGGACGAGCAGTACTTC. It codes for CASSLEGGLDEQYF.

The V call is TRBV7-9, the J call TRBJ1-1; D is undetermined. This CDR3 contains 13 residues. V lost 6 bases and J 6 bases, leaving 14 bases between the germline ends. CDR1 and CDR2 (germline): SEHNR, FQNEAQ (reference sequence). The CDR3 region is CASRVRGAAEAFF. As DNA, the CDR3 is TGTGCCAGCAGGGTTCGGGGAGCTGCTGAAGCTTTCTTT.

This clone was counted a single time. The CDR3 loop is CASSQVLEKLFF. The DNA for the CDR3 is TGCGCCAGCAGCCAAGTCCTTGAAAAACTGTTTTTT. The V call is TRBV4-1, the J call TRBJ1-4; no clear D gene. With 1 base removed from V and 7 bases from J, the gap between germline ends came to 4 bases. Germline V CDR1 and CDR2: MGHRA, YSYEKL. The CDR3 covers 12 residues.

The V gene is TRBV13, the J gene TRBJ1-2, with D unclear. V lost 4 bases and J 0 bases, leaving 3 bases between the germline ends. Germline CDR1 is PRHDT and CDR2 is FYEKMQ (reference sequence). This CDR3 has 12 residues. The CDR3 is CASSSSNYGYTF. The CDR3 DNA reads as TGTGCCAGCAGCTCCTCTAACTATGGCTACACCTTC.

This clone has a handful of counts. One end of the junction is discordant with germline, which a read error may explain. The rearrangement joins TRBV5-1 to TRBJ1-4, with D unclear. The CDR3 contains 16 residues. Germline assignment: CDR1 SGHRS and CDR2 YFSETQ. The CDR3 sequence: CASSLDGGTTNENLFF. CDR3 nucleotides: TGCGCCAGCAGCTTGGATGGCGGAACAACTAATGAAAACCTGTTTTTT.

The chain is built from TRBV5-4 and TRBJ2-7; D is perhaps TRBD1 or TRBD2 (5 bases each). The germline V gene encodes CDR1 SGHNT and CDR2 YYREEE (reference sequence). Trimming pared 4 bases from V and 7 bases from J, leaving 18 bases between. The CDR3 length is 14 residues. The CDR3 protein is CASSRWGTGGEQYF. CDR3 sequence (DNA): TGTGCCAGCAGCCGCTGGGGGACGGGCGGTGAGCAGTACTTC. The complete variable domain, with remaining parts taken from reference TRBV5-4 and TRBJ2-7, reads ETGVTQSPTHLIKTRGQQVTLRCSSQSGHNTVSWYQQALGQGPQFIFQYYREEENGRGNFPPRFSGLQFPNYSSELNVNALELDDSALYLCASSRWGTGGEQYFGPGTRLTVT.

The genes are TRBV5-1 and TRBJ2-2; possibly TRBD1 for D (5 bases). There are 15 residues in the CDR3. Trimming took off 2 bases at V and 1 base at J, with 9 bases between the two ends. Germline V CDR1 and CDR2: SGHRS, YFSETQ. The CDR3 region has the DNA TGCGCCAGCAGCTTATGGCAGGGGAACACCGGGGAGCTGTTTTTT. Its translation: CASSLWQGNTGELFF.

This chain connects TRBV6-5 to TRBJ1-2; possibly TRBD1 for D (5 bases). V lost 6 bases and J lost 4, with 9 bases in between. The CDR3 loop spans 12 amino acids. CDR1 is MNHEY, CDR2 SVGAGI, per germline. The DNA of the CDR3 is TGTGCCAGCAGAACAGGTGTCTATGGCTACACCTTC. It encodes CASRTGVYGYTF.

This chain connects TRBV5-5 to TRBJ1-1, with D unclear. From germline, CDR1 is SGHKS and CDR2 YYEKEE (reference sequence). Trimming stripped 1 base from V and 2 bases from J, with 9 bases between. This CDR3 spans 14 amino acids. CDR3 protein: CASSLRAVNTEAFF. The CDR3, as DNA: TGTGCCAGCAGCTTGAGGGCCGTCAACACTGAAGCTTTCTTT.

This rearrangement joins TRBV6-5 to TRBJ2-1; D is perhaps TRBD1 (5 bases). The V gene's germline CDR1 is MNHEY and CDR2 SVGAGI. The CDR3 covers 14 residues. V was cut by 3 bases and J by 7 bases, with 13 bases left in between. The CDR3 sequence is CASSYGARENEQFF. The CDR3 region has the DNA TGTGCCAGCAGTTATGGGGCAAGAGAGAATGAGCAGTTCTTC.

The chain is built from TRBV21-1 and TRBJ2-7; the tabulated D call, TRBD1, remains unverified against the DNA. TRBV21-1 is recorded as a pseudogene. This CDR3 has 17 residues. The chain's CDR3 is CASSKLGRTGEFYEQYF. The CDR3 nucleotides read TGTGCCAGCAGCAAATTAGGCAGGACAGGGGAGTTCTACGAGCAGTACTTC.

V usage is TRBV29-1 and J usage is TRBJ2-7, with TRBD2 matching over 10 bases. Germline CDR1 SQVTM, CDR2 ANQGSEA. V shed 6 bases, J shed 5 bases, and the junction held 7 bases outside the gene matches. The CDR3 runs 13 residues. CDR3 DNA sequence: TGCAGCGTCCTAGCGGGAGTGGGCCACGAGCAGTACTTC. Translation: CSVLAGVGHEQYF.

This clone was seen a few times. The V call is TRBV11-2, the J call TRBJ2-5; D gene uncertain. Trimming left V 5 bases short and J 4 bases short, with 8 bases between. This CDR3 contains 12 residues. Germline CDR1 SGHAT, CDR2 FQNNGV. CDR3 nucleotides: TGTGCCAGCAGCCCCTCTCTAGAGACCCAGTACTTC. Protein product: CASSPSLETQYF.

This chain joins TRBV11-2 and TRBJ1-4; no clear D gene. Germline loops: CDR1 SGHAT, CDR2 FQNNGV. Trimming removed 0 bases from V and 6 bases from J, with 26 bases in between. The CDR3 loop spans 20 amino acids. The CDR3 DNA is TGTGCCAGCAGCTTAGATCAATGGACCTACGGCAGAGGTTTGGATGAAAAACTGTTTTTT. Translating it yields CASSLDQWTYGRGLDEKLFF.

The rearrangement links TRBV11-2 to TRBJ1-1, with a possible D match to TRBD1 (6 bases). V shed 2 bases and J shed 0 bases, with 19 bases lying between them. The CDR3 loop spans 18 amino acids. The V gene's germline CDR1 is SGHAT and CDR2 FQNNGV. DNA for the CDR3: TGTGCCAGCAGCTTATATATGGGGGGCAGGGTTATGAACACTGAAGCTTTCTTT. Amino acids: CASSLYMGGRVMNTEAFF.

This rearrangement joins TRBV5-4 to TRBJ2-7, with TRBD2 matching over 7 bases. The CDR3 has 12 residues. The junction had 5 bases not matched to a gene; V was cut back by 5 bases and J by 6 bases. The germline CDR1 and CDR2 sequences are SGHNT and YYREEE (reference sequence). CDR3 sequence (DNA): TGTGCCAGCAGGGGAGGGGACCTCGAGCAGTACTTC. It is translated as CASRGGDLEQYF.

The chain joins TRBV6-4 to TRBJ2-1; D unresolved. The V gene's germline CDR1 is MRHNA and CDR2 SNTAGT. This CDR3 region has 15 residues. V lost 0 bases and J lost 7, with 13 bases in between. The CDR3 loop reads CASSDSLSGYNEQFF. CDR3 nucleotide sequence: TGTGCCAGCAGTGACTCGCTATCAGGCTATAATGAGCAGTTCTTC.

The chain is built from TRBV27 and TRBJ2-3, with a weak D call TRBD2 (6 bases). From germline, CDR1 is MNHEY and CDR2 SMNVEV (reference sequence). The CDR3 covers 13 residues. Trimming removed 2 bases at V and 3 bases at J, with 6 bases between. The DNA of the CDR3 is TGTGCCAGCAGTTTAGCGGGAACAGATACGCAGTATTTT. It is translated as CASSLAGTDTQYF.